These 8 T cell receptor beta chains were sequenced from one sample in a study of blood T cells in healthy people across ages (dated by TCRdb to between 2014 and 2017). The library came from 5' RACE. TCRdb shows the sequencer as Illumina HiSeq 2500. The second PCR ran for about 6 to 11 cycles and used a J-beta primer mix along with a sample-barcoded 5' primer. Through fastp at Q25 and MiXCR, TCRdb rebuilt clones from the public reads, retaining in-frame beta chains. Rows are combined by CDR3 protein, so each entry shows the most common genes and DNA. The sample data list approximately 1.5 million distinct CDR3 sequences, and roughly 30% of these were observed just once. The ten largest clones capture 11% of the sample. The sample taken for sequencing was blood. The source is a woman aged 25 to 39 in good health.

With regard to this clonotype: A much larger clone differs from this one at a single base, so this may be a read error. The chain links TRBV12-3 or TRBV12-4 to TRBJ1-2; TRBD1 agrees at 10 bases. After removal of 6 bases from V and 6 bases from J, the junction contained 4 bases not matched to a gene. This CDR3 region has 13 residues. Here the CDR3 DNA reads TGTGCCAGCAGGCCCGACAGGGGGCATGGCTACACCTTC. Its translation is CASRPDRGHGYTF.

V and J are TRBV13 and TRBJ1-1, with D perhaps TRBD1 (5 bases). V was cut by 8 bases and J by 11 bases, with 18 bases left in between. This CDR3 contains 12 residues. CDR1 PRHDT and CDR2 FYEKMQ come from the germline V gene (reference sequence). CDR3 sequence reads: CASCWGVPLAFF. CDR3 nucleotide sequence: TGTGCCAGCTGCTGGGGGGTCCCATTGGCTTTCTTT.

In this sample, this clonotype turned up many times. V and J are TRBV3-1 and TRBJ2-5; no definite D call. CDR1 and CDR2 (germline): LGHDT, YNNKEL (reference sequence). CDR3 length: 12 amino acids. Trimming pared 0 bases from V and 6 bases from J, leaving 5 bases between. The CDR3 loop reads CASSQDRKTQYF. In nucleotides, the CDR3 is TGTGCCAGCAGCCAAGATCGGAAGACCCAGTACTTC.

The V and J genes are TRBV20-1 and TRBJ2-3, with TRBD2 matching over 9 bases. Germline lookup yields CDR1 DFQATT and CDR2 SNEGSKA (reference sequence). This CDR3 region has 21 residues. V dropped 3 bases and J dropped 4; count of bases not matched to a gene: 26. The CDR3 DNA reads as TGCAGTGCTAGCCACCCTCGCGGAGCGGGAGGACCGCTCAGTCGTTCAGATACGCAGTATTTT. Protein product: CSASHPRGAGGPLSRSDTQYF.

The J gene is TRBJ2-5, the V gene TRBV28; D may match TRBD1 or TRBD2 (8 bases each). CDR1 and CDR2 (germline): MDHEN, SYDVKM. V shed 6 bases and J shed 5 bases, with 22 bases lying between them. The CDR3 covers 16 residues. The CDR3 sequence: CASSYTSGQGGETQYF. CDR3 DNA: TGTGCCAGCAGCTACACTAGCGGACAGGGAGGGGAGACCCAGTACTTC.

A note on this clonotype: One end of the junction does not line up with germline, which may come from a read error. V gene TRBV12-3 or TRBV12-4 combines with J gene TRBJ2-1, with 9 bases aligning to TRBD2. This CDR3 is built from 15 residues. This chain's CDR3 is CASSFLRGGYDEQFF. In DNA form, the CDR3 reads TGTGCCAGCAGTTTTTTGCGGGGGGGCTACGATGAGCAGTTCTTC.

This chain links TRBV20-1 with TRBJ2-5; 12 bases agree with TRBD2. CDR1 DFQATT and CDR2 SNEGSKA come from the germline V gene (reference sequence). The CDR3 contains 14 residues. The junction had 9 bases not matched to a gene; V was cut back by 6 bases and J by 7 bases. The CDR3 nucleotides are TGCAGTGCCACGACTAGCGGGGGCGTGGCGACCCAGTACTTC. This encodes CSATTSGGVATQYF.

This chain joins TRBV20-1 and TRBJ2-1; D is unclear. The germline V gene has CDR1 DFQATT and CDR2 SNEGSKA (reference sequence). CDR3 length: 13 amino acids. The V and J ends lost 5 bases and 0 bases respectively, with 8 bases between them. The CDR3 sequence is CSAVASSYNEQFF. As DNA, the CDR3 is TGCAGTGCTGTTGCTAGCTCCTACAATGAGCAGTTCTTC.